This note documents a single TCR beta chain sequence. TCRdb keeps only in-frame clones here, not all; method: immunoSEQ multiplex PCR. The sample has tens of thousands of clones, roughly 94% seen once. This CDR3 has 14 residues. Germline V CDR1 and CDR2: SGHDN, FVKESK. Between the trimmed V and J ends, which lost 1 base and 3 bases, there was a span of 6 bases. The sample is drawn from a study of T cells after somatic rescue of genetic block. The sample taken for sequencing was peripheral blood mononuclear cells (PBMCs). The sequence was collected from a man in his forties. The chain uses TRBV14 and TRBJ2-2; no definite D call. The CDR3 bases are TGTGCCAGCAGCCAAGGAGTGTACACCGGGGAGCTGTTTTTT. Amino acid sequence: CASSQGVYTGELFF.